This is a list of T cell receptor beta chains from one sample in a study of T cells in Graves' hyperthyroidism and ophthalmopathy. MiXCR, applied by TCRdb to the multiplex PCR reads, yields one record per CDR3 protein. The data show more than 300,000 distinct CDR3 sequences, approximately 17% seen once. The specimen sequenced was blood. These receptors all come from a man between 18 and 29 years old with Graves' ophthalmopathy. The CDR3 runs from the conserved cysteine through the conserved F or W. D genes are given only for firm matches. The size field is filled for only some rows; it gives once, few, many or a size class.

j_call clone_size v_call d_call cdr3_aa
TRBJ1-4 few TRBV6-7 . CASSYSNLREGPGEKLFF
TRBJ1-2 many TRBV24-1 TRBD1 CATSDHGQGSYGYTF
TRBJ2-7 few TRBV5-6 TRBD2 CASGLLAGVSYGQYF
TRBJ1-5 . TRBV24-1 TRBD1 CATSDPGTGGRGNQPQHF
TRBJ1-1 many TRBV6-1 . CASSARPGLRDTEAFF
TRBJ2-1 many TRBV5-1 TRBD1 CASKQAQGPRVSNEQFF
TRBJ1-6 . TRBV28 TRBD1 CASRKQGNFYNSPLHF
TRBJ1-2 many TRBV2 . CASKWGDYGYTF
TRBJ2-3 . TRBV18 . CASSPQGFGTDTQYF
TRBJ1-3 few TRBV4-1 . CASSQGSGTTGNTIYF
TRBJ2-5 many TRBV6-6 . CASSYSGGRETQYF
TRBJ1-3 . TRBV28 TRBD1 CASTQGGQGSGNTIYF
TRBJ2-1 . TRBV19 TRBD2 CASSTRGLAGGYTPFEQFF
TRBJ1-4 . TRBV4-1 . CASRHPGQTNEKLFF
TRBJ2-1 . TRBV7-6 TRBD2 CASSPERGPYNEQFF
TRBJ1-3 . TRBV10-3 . CAISEPRLSSGNTIYF
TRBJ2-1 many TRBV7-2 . CASSYTDTEQFF
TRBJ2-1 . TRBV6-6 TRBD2 CASSYFLSGGNEQFF
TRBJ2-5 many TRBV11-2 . CASSELGGSETQYF
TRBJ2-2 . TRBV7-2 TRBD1 CASSQQGGTGELFF
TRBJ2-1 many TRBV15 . CATSSNREFEQFF
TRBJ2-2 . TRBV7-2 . CASSLDAGANTGELFF
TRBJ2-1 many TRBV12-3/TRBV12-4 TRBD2 CASSPSGRESEQFF
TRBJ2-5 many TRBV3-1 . CASSLDGSQETQYF
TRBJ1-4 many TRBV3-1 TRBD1 CASSQALPRGPNEKLFF
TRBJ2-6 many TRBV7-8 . CASSPRLGGANVLTF
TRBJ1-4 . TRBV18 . CASSSPAGGRQRKLFF
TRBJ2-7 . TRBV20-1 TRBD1 CSAHGTGSYEQYF
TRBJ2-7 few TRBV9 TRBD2 CASSLAGLGYEQYF
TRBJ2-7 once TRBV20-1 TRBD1 CSAAYRGHVYEQYF
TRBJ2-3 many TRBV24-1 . CATSDEGLISTDTQYF
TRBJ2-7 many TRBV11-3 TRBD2 CASSPGLADSYEQYF
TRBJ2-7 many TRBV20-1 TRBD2 CSARVAGTYEQYF
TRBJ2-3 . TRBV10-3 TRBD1 CAISEGTGGDTQYF
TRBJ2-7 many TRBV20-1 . CSATGTTTYEQYF
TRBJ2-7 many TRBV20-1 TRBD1 CSANDRGYEQYF
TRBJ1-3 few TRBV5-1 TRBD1 CASSRDRPSSGNTIYF
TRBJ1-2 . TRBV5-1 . CASSLRQLNYGYTF
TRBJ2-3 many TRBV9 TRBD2 CASSVIAGGYTDTQYF
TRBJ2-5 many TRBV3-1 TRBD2 CASSQGRGDQETQYF
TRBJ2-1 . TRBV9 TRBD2 CASSVDRIAGDQTTYNEQFF